A selection of T cell receptor beta chains follows, all from one sample in a study of Graves' ophthalmopathy and Graves' hyperthyroidism. TCRdb re-called the multiplex PCR reads through MiXCR, storing one row per CDR3 protein. The sample has 600,000 to 950,000 distinct CDR3 sequences, roughly 40% seen once. Sequencing was performed on peripheral blood. The receptors stem from an adult man with Graves' ophthalmopathy. Each CDR3 is given with its conserved first and last residue. The D gene is left open where the match is weak. Size tells how often a clone was seen (once, few, many) or the class of an expanded clone, and some rows leave it out.

j_gene | abundance | d_gene | v_gene | CDR3aa | CDR3nt
TRBJ1-5 | many | TRBD1 | TRBV15 | CATSGDRGTQPQHF | TGTGCCACCAGTGGGGACAGGGGGACTCAGCCCCAGCATTTT
TRBJ1-1 | few | - | TRBV20-1 | CSARGTGTDTEAFF | TGCAGTGCTAGAGGGACTGGCACAGACACTGAAGCTTTCTTT
TRBJ2-7 | few | - | TRBV9 | CASSQRHEQYF | TGTGCCAGCAGCCAGAGACACGAGCAGTACTTC
TRBJ2-5 | many | TRBD2 | TRBV20-1 | CSAPLLAGAETQYF | TGCAGCGCTCCATTATTAGCGGGAGCAGAGACCCAGTACTTC
TRBJ2-6 | - | - | TRBV25-1 | CASSACDRRGGANVLTF | TGTGCCAGCAGTGCATGCGACAGGAGAGGGGGGGCCAACGTCCTGACTTTC
TRBJ2-2 | - | TRBD1 | TRBV7-9 | CATDRQGTTRNTGELFF | TGTGCCACCGACCGACAGGGTACTACCCGGAACACCGGGGAGCTGTTTTTT
TRBJ2-5 | - | TRBD1 | TRBV2 | CASIPDRARGETQYF | TGTGCCAGCATCCCGGACAGGGCCAGGGGAGAGACCCAGTACTTC
TRBJ2-6 | few | TRBD2 | TRBV10-3 | CASSPRVAGVSGANVLTF | TGTGCCAGCAGTCCCCGAGTAGCGGGAGTTTCTGGGGCCAACGTCCTGACTTTC
TRBJ2-7 | - | - | TRBV10-3 | CASMGSSYEQCF | TGTGCCAGCATGGGATCTTCCTACGAGCAGTGCTTC
TRBJ2-5 | - | - | TRBV25-1 | CASVDGGQETQYF | TGTGCCAGCGTTGATGGGGGGCAAGAGACCCAGTACTTC
TRBJ1-2 | once | - | TRBV29-1 | CSLVTALRSYGYTF | TGCAGCTTAGTAACGGCGTTGCGGTCCTATGGCTACACCTTC
TRBJ2-7 | - | - | TRBV6-1 | CASSYWQGSYEQYF | TGTGCCAGCAGTTACTGGCAGGGGTCGTACGAGCAGTACTTC
TRBJ1-6 | - | - | TRBV25-1 | CASSQAGSNNSPLHF | TGTGCCAGCAGCCAAGCGGGCAGTAACAATTCACCCCTCCACTTT